This T cell receptor beta chain was sequenced during a study of shared clonotypes between healthy human individuals. There are 15 residues in the CDR3. Germline V gives CDR1 MNHNY, CDR2 SVGAGI (reference sequence). V dropped 10 bases and J dropped 0 bases, with 19 bases sitting between them. Repertoires were generated with immunoSEQ multiplex PCR, while TCRdb's copy carries only in-frame clones and drops some. This sample has around 100,000 clones; approximately 70% occur once, and the top ten carry roughly 22%. Material: memory CD8+ T cells sorted from blood. The subset here: CD45RO+ cells pooled with CCR7-negative TemRA cells. The source of this sequence is a woman under 40 in good health. V usage is TRBV6-6 and J usage is TRBJ2-7; TRBD1 might be the D (6 bases). The chain's CDR3 is CATMTPGQSSYEQYF. As DNA, the CDR3 is TGTGCCACTATGACTCCGGGACAATCCTCCTACGAGCAGTACTTC.